The entry that follows covers one TCR beta chain sequence. The specificity of this receptor is unknown. Per-base quality was not reported, and no clone a single base away is much larger than it. For repertoire sequencing, TCR beta CDR3 regions were amplified from RNA transcripts. The first round of RT-PCR was done with HTBI primers and the Qiagen OneStep RT-PCR kit, and was followed by a second round of multiplex PCR, then size selection and purification. Libraries were sequenced on an Illumina HiSeq2000 using paired-end 100 bp reads. Under the source paper's analysis protocol: SOAPnuke was used to process the reads, throwing out any read that had adapters, had uncalled bases, had a mean Phred below 15, or lacked an exact constant-primer or identifier match. COPE v1.2.5 was used to merge the high-quality paired reads. Each unique nucleotide sequence was defined as a clonotype, and clonotypes were aligned to IMGT TRB V, D and J references with MiTCR v1.1. The analysis was limited to V-J combinations with a frequency above 0.0001, which together covered 98% to 99.2% of repertoires. A TCR clonal expansion and chaos score per V-J combination was defined as the ratio of F50 clonal expansion to chaos observed in the TCRdist matrix. Welch's t-statistics and random forest were used to reduce features to about a dozen V-J combinations, which were fed into a naive Bayes classifier. The Morisita-Horn index was used to measure how similar the thyroid and blood repertoires were. TCRdb ran its own pipeline on the public reads, namely fastp trimming at Q25 and MiXCR clone calling, and kept in-frame beta chains. Identical CDR3 protein sequences are pooled into one entry, listed with their most common genes and DNA. Here the V and J calls rest on TCRdb's processing, not on the authors' analysis. The sample profile shows 40,000 to 50,000 distinct CDR3 sequences; about 50% of them were found once. Roughly 18% of the sample rests with the top ten.

These data belong to a study of Graves' ophthalmopathy and Graves' hyperthyroidism listed by TCRdb under 2018. About the investigation overall: Peripheral blood was collected before any treatment was given, at the time of initial diagnosis. To tell Graves' ophthalmopathy apart from Graves' hyperthyroidism, and to predict which patients would progress to ophthalmopathy, the study relied on TCR beta repertoire signatures. In total, 135 blood samples were TCR-sequenced: fewer than 50 ophthalmopathy, some 75 hyperthyroidism and some 17 hyperthyroidism-to-ophthalmopathy patients. Following sampling, methimazole starting at 30 mg daily was administered to hyperthyroidism patients, and high-dose intravenous methylprednisolone was administered to ophthalmopathy patients. An independent validation cohort comprised roughly 20 hyperthyroidism patients and 15 to 17 patients who later progressed from hyperthyroidism to ophthalmopathy. In about six hyperthyroidism patients, T-cell repertoires of thyroid tissue and blood were compared. To explore V-J signatures that separate ophthalmopathy from hyperthyroidism, a discovery set of about 96 patients was enrolled, consisting of about 45 with ophthalmopathy and some 59 with stable hyperthyroidism.

V and J lose 2 bases and 3 bases, and a span of 11 bases separates them. The germline V gene yields KGHSH for CDR1 and LQKENI for CDR2. From the cysteine through the phenylalanine, the CDR3 covers 15 amino acids. Left in the record is the CDR3 DNA by itself, 45 bases read in frame from the first base. Study-level results and caveats: Among expanded thyroid clonotypes with frequency above 0.001, most also showed up in blood, which suggests that blood repertoires may reflect the thyroid immune response. In validation, the model predicted ophthalmopathy progression with nearly 71% sensitivity and less than 80% specificity; roughly 11 predicted patients were CT-confirmed with GO in a median of approximately six months. In cross-validation, the 13-signature model distinguished ophthalmopathy from stable hyperthyroidism with approximately 90% sensitivity and roughly 81% specificity, while in the test set the corresponding values were 80% and 75%. No statistical method was used to set the sample size in advance, and the investigators knew which group each participant was assigned to.

Ophthalmopathy patients were characterized by moderately to severely active disease, a Clinical Activity Score of at least 3, a NOSPECS grade of at least 4, and a disease duration under 3 months. Patients were excluded if they had other autoimmune diseases, uncontrolled infections, pregnancy or lactation. Clinical symptoms, serum thyroxine, TRAb, thyroid ultrasound and orbital computed tomography formed the basis of the diagnosis. Ficoll-Paque density gradient centrifugation was used to isolate PBMCs from under 11 ml of fresh peripheral blood. Total RNA was extracted using Trizol reagent, and RNA quality was checked on an Agilent 2100 Bioanalyzer.

Material: peripheral blood. The rearranged segments are TRBV18 and TRBJ1-3; perhaps TRBD1 is the D gene, with 6 bases matching. The clonotype originates from an adult man with Graves' ophthalmopathy. The CDR3 in this case is CASSPSRGYGNTIYF. The sequenced DNA: TGTGCCAGCTCACCATCCAGGGGATATGGAAACACCATATATTTT.